The present T cell receptor (beta chain) was sequenced within a study of blood T cell repertoires in COVID-19. Across the whole study: Acute and convalescent COVID-19 samples came from the United States, Italy and Spain. Nucleic acid was either cDNA or gDNA, and it came from T cells, B-cell-depleted T cells, or PBMCs.

Participants came from roughly 24 US areas, aged about 18 to 95 years. V lost 6 bases and J lost 10; bases outside the gene matches: 8. This CDR3 has 14 residues. The germline gives CDR1 SEHNR, CDR2 FQNEAQ (reference sequence). Profiling relied on immunoSEQ multiplex PCR, and the TCRdb table lists in-frame clones only, not all of them. The repertoire holds under 350,000 clones, with about nine tenths as singletons. The chain is built from TRBV7-9 and TRBJ1-6; 8 bases fit TRBD1. Sequenced input: PBMCs or T cells enriched from blood (not recorded which). This receptor was identified in a man aged 55-75 years who had recovered from COVID-19. The CDR3 reads CASSRGQGGSPLHF. CDR3 nucleotide sequence: TGTGCCAGCAGTCGAGGACAGGGCGGCTCACCCCTCCACTTT.